These 25 T cell receptor beta chains share one sample of origin, sequenced in a study of human thymus T cells. The study used thymus tissue resected during corrective heart surgery. Profiling relied on immunoSEQ multiplex PCR, and the TCRdb table lists in-frame clones only, not all of them. The data show roughly 120,000 clones, around 94% seen once. Sequencing used thymus tissue. The receptors here all came from a boy younger than two with a congenital heart defect but otherwise immunologically healthy.

V usage is TRBV4-2 and J usage is TRBJ2-1; TRBD2 might be the D (5 bases). The germline V gene encodes CDR1 LGHNA and CDR2 YNFKEQ. The CDR3 contains 14 residues. V gave up 0 bases and J gave up 9 bases, with 12 bases separating them. The CDR3 spells CASSQETGAGEQFF. In DNA form, the CDR3 reads TGTGCCAGCAGCCAAGAGACGGGCGCGGGTGAGCAGTTCTTC.

J is TRBJ2-1 and V is TRBV23-1; D not certain. TRBV23-1 qualifies as an ORF whose function is uncertain. The V end lost 4 bases, the J end lost 14 bases, and 12 bases lay between the germline ends. The CDR3 length is 11 residues. The DNA of the CDR3 is TGCGCCAGCAGTCGAGGTCCCGGCGAGTTCTTC. Translated, it gives CASSRGPGEFF.

The table lists this clone with a count of one. CDR3 nucleotides: TGTGCCAGCAGTTCCCCCATGGCTAGTTGGCAAGAGACCCAGTACTTC. This sequence encodes CASSSPMASWQETQYF. This chain links TRBV27 with TRBJ2-5; no clear D gene. CDR1 is MNHEY, CDR2 SMNVEV, per germline (reference sequence). V gave up 4 bases and J gave up 2 bases, with 17 bases separating them. The CDR3 has 16 residues.

The V gene is TRBV27, the J gene TRBJ1-2; no clear D gene. The CDR3 contains 13 residues. Per germline, CDR1 MNHEY and CDR2 SMNVEV (reference sequence). V was shortened by 0 bases and J by 8 bases, with 10 bases between the two germline ends. Here the CDR3 reads CASSLSGIGGYTF. For the CDR3, the DNA is TGTGCCAGCAGTTTATCAGGGATTGGCGGCTACACCTTC.

The chain has TRBV7-6 and TRBJ1-3, with D perhaps TRBD1 (6 bases). The ends were cut back, 1 base at V and 0 bases at J, with 28 bases in the middle. The CDR3 runs 22 residues. Germline V gives CDR1 SGHVS, CDR2 FNYEAQ. CDR3 nucleotides: TGTGCCAGCAGCTTAGAGTCTCTGGGTCCAAACAGGGAGACTAACTCTGGAAACACCATATATTTT. As protein: CASSLESLGPNRETNSGNTIYF.

The V gene is TRBV30, the J gene TRBJ2-1, with 13 bases matching TRBD2. The CDR3 runs 20 residues. Germline CDR1 is GTSNPN and CDR2 is SVGIG (reference sequence). V lost 3 bases to trimming and J lost 3 bases; unmatched junction nucleotides: 17. Here the CDR3 reads CAWRGTKLAGGLVHYNEQFF. Written as DNA, the CDR3 is TGTGCCTGGAGGGGCACAAAACTAGCGGGGGGGCTAGTACACTACAATGAGCAGTTCTTC.

The rearrangement uses TRBV5-1 and TRBJ1-2; perhaps TRBD1 as D (5 bases). V was clipped by 2 bases and J by 3 bases, with 11 bases between them. The CDR3 loop spans 14 amino acids. Germline CDR1 is SGHRS and CDR2 is YFSETQ. CDR3 protein: CASSFQGADYGYTF. The CDR3 coding sequence is TGCGCCAGCAGCTTCCAGGGAGCGGACTATGGCTACACCTTC.

V and J are TRBV27 and TRBJ2-7, with D perhaps matching TRBD1 (5 bases). The ends were cut back, 2 bases at V and 2 bases at J, with 13 bases in the middle. The CDR3 is made up of 15 amino acids. Germline V gives CDR1 MNHEY, CDR2 SMNVEV (reference sequence). CDR3 DNA sequence: TGTGCCAGCAGTTTAAGGCAGGGTGGCCCCTACGAGCAGTACTTC. Protein product: CASSLRQGGPYEQYF.

The chain recombines TRBV2 with TRBJ2-3; the match to TRBD1 covers 7 bases. The CDR3 is 13 amino acids. The junction had 5 bases not matched to a gene; V was cut back by 9 bases and J by 2 bases. Germline CDR1 SNHLY, CDR2 FYNNEI. Written as DNA, the CDR3 is TGTGCCAGGGAGGACAGGAACACAGATACGCAGTATTTT. This gives the protein CAREDRNTDTQYF. The variable domain in full, completed from reference TRBV2 and TRBJ2-3, reads EPEVTQTPSHQVTQMGQEVILRCVPISNHLYFYWYRQILGQKVEFLVSFYNNEISEKSEIFDDQFSVERPDGSNFTLKIRSTKLEDSAMYFCAREDRNTDTQYFGPGTRLTVL.

The chain is built from TRBV4-3 and TRBJ2-5, with TRBD1 matching over 8 bases. Germline trimming cut 3 bases from V and 5 bases from J; bases unmatched to any gene: 5. The CDR3 is made up of 14 amino acids. In germline, CDR1 is LGHNA, CDR2 YSLEER. As DNA, the CDR3 is TGCGCCAGCAGCCACCAGGACAGGGCGGAGACCCAGTACTTC. Residues: CASSHQDRAETQYF.

This chain connects TRBV11-2 to TRBJ2-5; 12 bases align to TRBD2. CDR1 is SGHAT and CDR2 is FQNNGV in the germline V gene. The V segment lost 3 bases and the J segment 2 bases; nucleotides outside the gene matches: 10. The CDR3 is 18 residues long. Here the CDR3 reads CASSFGRLAGVPQETQYF. The CDR3 nucleotides read TGTGCCAGCAGCTTTGGCCGACTAGCGGGGGTTCCACAAGAGACCCAGTACTTC.

This rearrangement joins TRBV6-1 to TRBJ1-4; no clear D. This CDR3 contains 14 residues. Trimming shortened V by 3 bases and J by 0 bases, and 5 bases separated the two germline ends. Germline V gene sequence: CDR1 MNHNS, CDR2 SASEGT. Here the CDR3 reads CASSESATNEKLFF. The CDR3 nucleotides are TGTGCCAGCAGTGAGAGTGCAACTAATGAAAAACTGTTTTTT.

The V call is TRBV5-4, the J call TRBJ1-1; a weak D match, TRBD1 (6 bases). Trimming took off 3 bases at V and 5 bases at J, with 20 bases between the two ends. Germline V gene lookup returns CDR1 SGHNT and CDR2 YYREEE (reference sequence). This CDR3 spans 16 amino acids. The CDR3 is CASSSTTGSVGTEAFF. The CDR3 DNA is TGTGCCAGCAGCTCAACTACAGGGTCTGTGGGGACTGAAGCTTTCTTT. The full variable domain, rest sourced from reference TRBV5-4 and TRBJ1-1, is ETGVTQSPTHLIKTRGQQVTLRCSSQSGHNTVSWYQQALGQGPQFIFQYYREEENGRGNFPPRFSGLQFPNYSSELNVNALELDDSALYLCASSSTTGSVGTEAFFGQGTRLTVV.

V gene TRBV4-3 combines with J gene TRBJ2-2, with D unresolved. V was pared by 0 bases and J by 4 bases, with 6 bases between. Per the germline V gene, CDR1 is LGHNA and CDR2 is YSLEER. The CDR3 contains 14 residues. DNA for the CDR3: TGCGCCAGCAGCCAAGAGGACCCCACCGGGGAGCTGTTTTTT. Translating it yields CASSQEDPTGELFF.

V gene TRBV5-8 combines with J gene TRBJ2-1; D ambiguous. The CDR3 spans 12 residues. Germline V lookup: CDR1 SGHTS, CDR2 YDEGEE. The V end lost 0 bases, the J end lost 10 bases, and 8 bases lay between the germline ends. CDR3 DNA sequence: TGTGCCAGCAGCTTGGCTCCGATCGAGCAGTTCTTC. Its protein is CASSLAPIEQFF. The entire variable domain, with the rest obtained from reference TRBV5-8 and TRBJ2-1, is as follows: EAGVTQSPTHLIKTRGQQATLRCSPISGHTSVYWYQQALGLGLQFLLWYDEGEERNRGNFPPRFSGRQFPNYSSELNVNALELEDSALYLCASSLAPIEQFFGPGTRLTVL.

V gene TRBV19 combines with J gene TRBJ2-1; 7 positions agree with TRBD2. Germline V gene lookup returns CDR1 LNHDA and CDR2 SQIVND (reference sequence). The CDR3 runs 14 residues. V shed 3 bases and J 7 bases; nucleotides not matched to a gene: 6. CDR3 amino acids: CASSIVKRGNEQFF. CDR3 in DNA: TGTGCCAGTAGTATCGTAAAGCGGGGAAATGAGCAGTTCTTC.

The chain uses TRBV5-1 and TRBJ1-1; D not resolved. V lost 0 bases and J 3 bases, leaving 12 bases between the germline ends. The CDR3 extends over 15 amino acids. Germline V gene lookup returns CDR1 SGHRS and CDR2 YFSETQ. CDR3 DNA: TGCGCCAGCAGCTTGGTCTTTTCCTACTACACTGAAGCTTTCTTT. Translating gives CASSLVFSYYTEAFF.

This chain links TRBV27 with TRBJ1-2, with TRBD1 matching over 10 bases. V lost 0 bases to trimming and J lost 8 bases; unmatched junction nucleotides: 9. This CDR3 is built from 16 residues. Per germline, CDR1 MNHEY and CDR2 SMNVEV (reference sequence). CDR3 protein: CASSLSRDRGEVGYTF. The CDR3 DNA is TGTGCCAGCAGTTTATCGAGGGACAGGGGAGAGGTGGGCTACACCTTC.

V and J are TRBV6-5 and TRBJ1-5; tentatively, D is TRBD1 (6 bases). Germline V gene lookup returns CDR1 MNHEY and CDR2 SVGAGI. Trimming shortened V by 5 bases and J by 6 bases, and 14 bases separated the two germline ends. This CDR3 is 14 amino acids long. The CDR3 DNA reads TGTGCCAGCAGTCGCAGGGGTCTTGGTCAGCCCCAGCATTTT. This gives the protein CASSRRGLGQPQHF.

The rearrangement joins TRBV7-3 to TRBJ2-1; possibly TRBD1 for D (7 bases). Trimming removed 1 base from V and 3 bases from J, with 13 bases in between. CDR1 and CDR2 (germline): SGHTA, FQGTGA. The CDR3 loop spans 16 amino acids. The CDR3 DNA reads as TGTGCCAGCAGCTTAATCCCGCGGGACAGCTACAATGAGCAGTTCTTC. Its translation is CASSLIPRDSYNEQFF.

The genes are TRBV4-1 and TRBJ2-3; a weak D match, TRBD1 (5 bases). Trimming cost V 0 bases and J 0 bases, with 16 bases left between them. The germline V gene encodes CDR1 MGHRA and CDR2 YSYEKL. The CDR3 contains 18 residues. The CDR3 DNA is TGCGCCAGCAGCCAAGATATAAGCAGGGCCCCAAGCACAGATACGCAGTATTTT. It yields the protein CASSQDISRAPSTDTQYF.

The rearrangement links TRBV29-1 to TRBJ2-1; D tentatively fits TRBD1 or TRBD2 (6 bases each). The V end was cut by 7 bases, the J end by 1 base, with 14 bases between. There are 14 residues in the CDR3. Per germline, CDR1 SQVTM and CDR2 ANQGSEA. CDR3 sequence reads: CSARGGRSYNEQFF. CDR3 bases: TGCAGCGCAAGAGGGGGGCGGTCCTACAATGAGCAGTTCTTC.

J is TRBJ2-3 and V is TRBV5-1, with a possible D match to TRBD2 (5 bases). With 4 bases removed from V and 3 bases from J, the gap between germline ends came to 12 bases. This CDR3 region has 14 residues. Germline V gene data show CDR1 as SGHRS and CDR2 as YFSETQ. The CDR3 spells CASSLWAGTDTQYF. Here the CDR3 DNA reads TGCGCCAGCAGCCTCTGGGCGGGTACAGATACGCAGTATTTT.

The V call is TRBV6-6, the J call TRBJ1-6; 9 bases line up with TRBD1. V lost 0 bases and J lost 7; bases outside the gene matches: 1. CDR1 is MNHNY and CDR2 is SVGAGI in the germline V gene (reference sequence). This CDR3 is built from 15 residues. Here the CDR3 DNA reads TGTGCCAGCAGTTACTCAGGACAGGGGAATTCACCCCTCCACTTT. Translation: CASSYSGQGNSPLHF.

This clone has a single count. The gene calls are TRBV5-1 and TRBJ2-1, with D perhaps being TRBD1 or TRBD2 (5 bases each). CDR3 size: 16 residues. Germline V CDR1 and CDR2: SGHRS, YFSETQ. The V and J ends lost 2 bases and 0 bases respectively, with 12 bases between them. The CDR3 loop reads CASSFRVRGSYNEQFF. The CDR3 DNA reads as TGCGCCAGCAGCTTCAGGGTTCGGGGCTCCTACAATGAGCAGTTCTTC.